One T cell receptor beta chain is described in this entry. The antigen this receptor binds is unknown. It has no much larger one-base neighbor in the sample; base qualities were not kept. This sample is part of a study of T cell repertoires in cytomegalovirus infection (dated 2019 in TCRdb). For the wider study: Recently identified HLA-C-restricted CMV epitopes, whose presentation resists viral immunomodulation, were targeted by peptide stimulations together with well-studied HLA-B-restricted epitopes. The HLA type of each donor mattered for the analysis, because public TCR beta signatures pointed to carriage of CMV infection along with the matching HLA type.

Reading the label with the study, this specimen's treatment or condition is: in vitro stimulation with specific CMV peptide epitopes to enrich CMV-specific T cells. The reads were generated on an Illumina HiSeq 1500. TCRdb trimmed the raw reads at Q25, called clones with MiXCR and kept productive beta chains. Merged by CDR3 protein, the rows form single entries marked with the most common genes and DNA. The sample table shows about 27,000 distinct CDR3 sequences, and 15% to 20% are seen once. The ten biggest clones cover approximately 80% of the sample. Paper-wide results and their limitations: Cumulative frequency of public TCR beta family members discriminated carriers of CMV infection plus the relevant HLA type in this cohort and an independent roughly 340-donor cohort. The ex vivo response was dominated by HLA-C-restricted CMV-specific TCR beta clonotypes, which also provided the single most frequent clonotype in two of eight donors.

The CDR3, cysteine through phenylalanine, is 14 amino acids long. Just the 42-base CDR3 DNA is kept, in frame starting at base 1. At the junction V is shortened by 0 bases and J by 6 bases, with 11 bases in between. For CDR1 and CDR2, the germline V gene lists ENHRY and SYGVKD. The receptor was isolated from a human donor in good health (CMV status not recorded). Some clones in this sample may be carry-over from other donors' samples. This chain joins TRBV10-3 to TRBJ1-1, with a weak D call of TRBD1 (5 bases match). The sample was CD8+ T cells from cultured PBMCs, taken from culture after CMV antigen stimulation. The CDR3 is CAISESAGISEAFF. In nucleotide form, the sequence is TGTGCCATCAGTGAGTCGGCAGGGATTTCTGAAGCTTTCTTT.